This TCR beta chain came from a study of blood T cell repertoires in COVID-19. Study-wide context: Sites in the United States, Italy and Spain provided acute and convalescent COVID-19 samples.

Per the original data handling: It was from reference gene primer amplification that nucleated cell counts were estimated. Method: immunoSEQ multiplex PCR; TCRdb's copy keeps in-frame clones and lacks some. V and J calls and clone size come straight from that table; D and trimming were deduced from the DNA. This table holds fewer than 350,000 clones, about 85% found once. Cohort assignment relied on participant-reported clinical history. J was trimmed by 5 bases and V by 9 bases; bases with no gene match: 12. The germline V gene encodes CDR1 SNHLY and CDR2 FYNNEI. This CDR3 is built from 15 residues. The V gene is TRBV2, the J gene TRBJ2-1, with 8 nucleotides matching TRBD2. Sequenced input: PBMCs or T cells enriched from blood (not recorded which). The clonotype originates from a young woman who had been exposed to COVID-19. CDR3 amino acids: CASRNSRLANNEQFF. The CDR3 region has the DNA TGTGCCAGTAGAAACAGTAGACTAGCGAACAATGAGCAGTTCTTC.